This T cell receptor (beta chain) was observed in a study of vaccination effects on CD4 cells after COVID-19. A word on this clone: No antigen is known for it.

Antigen-specific CD4+ T cell clonotypes were called by their expansion after viral peptide-pool culture in ViraFEST. It was after approximately 11 days of culture that CD4+ T cells were isolated. CDR1 is LNHNV and CDR2 is YYDKDF in the germline V gene (reference sequence). The CDR3 totals 15 residues. V was pared by 3 bases and J by 4 bases, with 7 bases of the junction left unmatched. Using immunoSEQ multiplex PCR, the repertoire was profiled, and TCRdb retains in-frame clones only, with some absent. Here the sample spans under 80,000 clones, about 70% being singletons. The gene calls are TRBV15 and TRBJ2-5; 8 nucleotides match TRBD1. Sequencing used CD4+ T cells from PBMCs cultured with HCoV-229E spike peptides, obtained before COVID-19 vaccination. This sequence originates from a human donor who received a COVID-19 vaccine. CDR3 residues: CATSSLGQGGETQYF. The CDR3 nucleotides read TGTGCCACCAGCAGTCTCGGACAGGGCGGAGAGACCCAGTACTTC.